A selection of T cell receptor beta chains follows, all from one sample in a study of shared T cell receptors in the human thymus. The data were produced by immunoSEQ multiplex PCR, yet TCRdb's version contains in-frame clones alone and is incomplete. The sample shows roughly 700,000 clones, more than 75% of them seen only once. The sample was also linked to a second study, of human thymus T cells.

Material: thymocytes. These receptor sequences come from a boy less than two years old with a congenital heart defect. Both conserved end residues are trimmed from each CDR3. Not all rows give a size; the values are once, few, many and, for expanded clones, a class.

-	TRBV5-4	TRBJ1-1	ASSTRWGGTEAF
-	TRBV10-3	TRBJ2-2	AISTLAPRDTGELF
few	TRBV18	TRBJ1-4	ASSSGQRATNEKLF
-	TRBV7-8	TRBJ1-1	ASSLRQGGEAF
-	TRBV5-6	TRBJ2-7	ASSPNRDSVCEQY
-	TRBV5-1	TRBJ1-2	ASSSSAGTVNYGYT
-	TRBV4-2	TRBJ2-1	ASSQPMGLAIRGPSYNEQF
-	TRBV10-3	TRBJ1-1	AIKVLGVPEAF
-	TRBV11-3	TRBJ2-2	ASSLPLGAPGELF
-	TRBV7-2	TRBJ2-1	ASSSRQGYYNEQF
-	TRBV27	TRBJ2-7	ASSVTGTGGSEQY
-	TRBV2	TRBJ2-3	ASSEERGILADTQY
-	TRBV4-3	TRBJ2-5	ASSRRPTEGEETQY
-	TRBV10-3	TRBJ2-7	AISARLAKAAYEQY
-	TRBV6-1	TRBJ2-7	ASSEPIGTSGSHEQY
-	TRBV18	TRBJ1-2	ASSPGQPNYGYT
-	TRBV28	TRBJ1-1	ASSLGQGNTEAF
-	TRBV4-3	TRBJ2-7	ASSQDLAGGLFAYEQY
-	TRBV13	TRBJ2-7	ASSSGETGYEQY
-	TRBV27	TRBJ2-2	ASSLSKVGDYPTRELF
-	TRBV10-3	TRBJ2-7	AISEPVWDRGQY
-	TRBV7-9	TRBJ2-5	ASSLVRTSGEETQY
-	TRBV27	TRBJ1-5	ASSPGLSNQPQH
-	TRBV19	TRBJ2-7	ASTGQGKDEQY
-	TRBV30	TRBJ1-2	AWSVLNYGYT
-	TRBV5-6	TRBJ1-2	ASSLDPQRGYGYT
-	TRBV11-3	TRBJ2-7	ASSSPSLAGEGYEQY
-	TRBV7-9	TRBJ2-1	ASSLFDVPGTKVVEQF
-	TRBV5-1	TRBJ2-5	ASRRGSSQETQY
-	TRBV14	TRBJ2-1	ASSSGRSEQF
-	TRBV6-6	TRBJ1-1	ASSCPRGGENTEAF
-	TRBV5-1	TRBJ2-7	ASSARFSGSSSYEQY
-	TRBV28	TRBJ1-4	ASSLRGTNEKLF
-	TRBV6-1	TRBJ1-2	ASKGVSANYGYT
-	TRBV7-3	TRBJ2-3	ASSLAGNSTDTQY
-	TRBV30	TRBJ2-1	AGPLAGGHNEQF
-	TRBV19	TRBJ1-5	ASSAPQGKHQPQH
-	TRBV23-1	TRBJ2-7	ASSLPKRG
-	TRBV11-2	TRBJ2-7	ASSLPGGQGGGSYEQY
-	TRBV28	TRBJ2-5	ASTGLQGETQY
-	TRBV6-1	TRBJ1-5	ASSGQGESNQPQH
-	TRBV6-1	TRBJ1-1	ASREGHTEAF
once	TRBV7-9	TRBJ2-7	ASSLGGPGQTYEQY
-	TRBV6-1	TRBJ1-4	ASSATGLTNEKLF
-	TRBV29-1	TRBJ2-1	SVRRERQEQF
-	TRBV18	TRBJ2-2	ASSPPGGKPGGGDTGELF
-	TRBV28	TRBJ2-7	ASSLCWQGPGNPLYEQY
-	TRBV28	TRBJ2-7	ASNHRGYREQY
-	TRBV30	TRBJ2-3	AWSEGTSGRKDTQY
-	TRBV7-2	TRBJ1-1	ASSLGAGAHTEAF
-	TRBV4-2	TRBJ2-7	ASSQGPPGQGYEQY
few	TRBV12-5	TRBJ1-3	ASGRINRGKINTIY
-	TRBV7-9	TRBJ1-1	ASRRGVMNTEAF
-	TRBV18	TRBJ1-1	ASSPVREEEFEDTEAF
once	TRBV7-3	TRBJ2-1	ASSLMIEDEQF
-	TRBV11-3	TRBJ2-7	ASSLRTGSPYEQY
-	TRBV28	TRBJ2-1	ASMGVYNEQF
-	TRBV6-1	TRBJ1-2	ASSDPQGAGGYT
-	TRBV27	TRBJ2-6	ASRLGRPNSSGANVLT